The subject of this entry is one TCR beta chain. Its antigen is still unknown. Each diagnosis drew on symptoms, thyroxine, TRAb, thyroid ultrasound and orbital computed tomography findings. This sample is drawn from a study of T cells in Graves' hyperthyroidism and ophthalmopathy. Whole-study findings and limits: Expanded thyroid clonotypes (above 0.001) were mostly also found in blood. Before onset, ophthalmopathy was predicted by the model a median approximately 6.7 months earlier. Patients with ophthalmopathy were separated from those with stable hyperthyroidism by a 13 V-J model.

Amplification yielded TCR beta CDR3 regions, with RNA transcripts as the source. The TCR CDR3 was amplified in a first-round RT-PCR using the HTBI primer set. TCRdb re-analysed the multiplex PCR reads in MiXCR, keeping a single row per CDR3 protein. The sample comprises 660,000 or so distinct CDR3 sequences, less than 45% of which are singletons, and roughly 6.5% rests with the top ten. Per germline, CDR1 SNHLY and CDR2 FYNNEI. The CDR3 extends over 13 amino acids. The sample was peripheral blood or thyroid tissue (not recorded which). The genes are TRBV2 and TRBJ2-7, with D uncertain. This TCR came from an adult man with Graves' disease, either hyperthyroidism or ophthalmopathy (not recorded which). CDR3 region: CARVSAAAYEQYF. The DNA for the CDR3 is TGTGCTAGAGTATCGGCGGCAGCCTACGAGCAGTACTTC.